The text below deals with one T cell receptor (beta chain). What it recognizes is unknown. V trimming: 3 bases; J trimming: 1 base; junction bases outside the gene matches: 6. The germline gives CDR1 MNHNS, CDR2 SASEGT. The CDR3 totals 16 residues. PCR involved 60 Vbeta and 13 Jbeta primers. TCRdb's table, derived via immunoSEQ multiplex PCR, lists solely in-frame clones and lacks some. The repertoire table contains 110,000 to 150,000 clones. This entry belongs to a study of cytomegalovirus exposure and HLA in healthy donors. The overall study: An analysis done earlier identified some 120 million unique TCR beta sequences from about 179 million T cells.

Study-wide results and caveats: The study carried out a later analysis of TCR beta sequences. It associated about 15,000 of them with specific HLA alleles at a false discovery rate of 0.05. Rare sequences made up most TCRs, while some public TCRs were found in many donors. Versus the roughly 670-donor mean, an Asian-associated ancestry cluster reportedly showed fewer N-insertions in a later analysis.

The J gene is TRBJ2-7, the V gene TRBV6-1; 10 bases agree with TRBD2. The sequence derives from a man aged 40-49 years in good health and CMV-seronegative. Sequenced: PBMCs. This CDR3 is CASSEALAGQSYEQYF. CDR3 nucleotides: TGTGCCAGCAGTGAGGCACTAGCGGGGCAGTCCTACGAGCAGTACTTC.